This T cell receptor beta chain came from a study of blood T cell repertoires in COVID-19. Study at large: The United States, Italy and Spain supplied acute and convalescent COVID-19 samples. T cells, B-cell-depleted T cells, or PBMCs supplied cDNA or gDNA.

The CDR3 runs 15 residues. J lost 0 bases, V lost 6 bases, and 6 bases had no gene match. From germline, CDR1 is SGHRS and CDR2 YFSETQ. Authors' processing steps: Reference gene primer amplification gave estimated nucleated cell counts. Assay: immunoSEQ multiplex PCR; the TCRdb copy retains only in-frame clones and omits some. D and trimming were read from the DNA, whereas the V and J calls and clone size are those reported in that table. The sample gives around 100,000 clones, approximately 85% of which show up once; less than 2.5% is in the top ten. Input material: peripheral blood. This clonotype was obtained from a human donor in a cohort sampled during active COVID-19. The rearrangement joins TRBV5-1 to TRBJ2-3, with 8 bases that match TRBD2. CDR3 nucleotide sequence: TGCGCCAGCACTGCGGGGGGAGCTAGCACAGATACGCAGTATTTT. Translated: CASTAGGASTDTQYF.